This TCR beta chain came from a study of HIV-infected children after antiretroviral therapy interruption. About the study: Most participating children were previously exposed to EBV and CMV. For the interruption arm, samples span week 0 through about 3 years after study end.

A 3' RACE protocol on RNA, with unique molecular identifiers, produced the TCR library. TCRdb used MiXCR to reprocess the 3' RACE reads, holding one entry per CDR3 protein. The data show about 89,000 distinct CDR3 sequences, roughly 6.7% seen once. Treatment denoted: PENTA 11 planned treatment interruption arm or continuous ART arm. This clonotype was seen more than once but under ten times. The sequences come from CD45RA+ CD4+ T cells from PBMCs, pooled from several time points, collected from a donor given antiretroviral therapy, either interrupted or continuous. Subset: naive CD4+ CD45RA+ CD45RO- T cells. The clonotype comes from a pool of human donors with HIV.

CDR3 loop: CASSLQGYEAFF. The CDR3 DNA is TGTGCCAGTAGTCTACAGGGGTATGAAGCTTTCTTT. V and J are TRBV19 and TRBJ1-1; 7 bases align to TRBD1. V shed 5 bases, J shed 7 bases, and the junction held 4 bases outside the gene matches. The germline V gene encodes CDR1 LNHDA and CDR2 SQIVND (reference sequence). This CDR3 region has 12 residues.